Below, 17 T cell receptor beta chains from the same sample are listed, as sequenced in a study of follicular helper T cells after annual influenza vaccination. Profiling relied on immunoSEQ multiplex PCR, and the TCRdb table lists in-frame clones only, not all of them. The sample lists more than 9,000 clones, about four fifths occurring once. Regarding time point: 2014-2015 season, 7 days after vaccination. The specimen comprised CXCR5- memory CD4+ T cells sorted from blood, sampled 7 days after influenza vaccination. The receptors were gathered from an adult who received the influenza vaccine.

V usage is TRBV4-1 and J usage is TRBJ2-2; 11 bases line up with TRBD2. CDR1 and CDR2 (germline): MGHRA, YSYEKL. Trimming removed 2 bases from V and 6 bases from J; junction bases left unmatched: 8. CDR3 length: 17 amino acids. The DNA for the CDR3 is TGCGCCAGCAGCCAACCGACGACTAGCGGGGCCGCCGGGGAGCTGTTTTTT. This gives the protein CASSQPTTSGAAGELFF.

The chain has TRBV6-5 and TRBJ1-2; TRBD1 agrees at 9 bases. The CDR3 runs to 12 residues. Germline V gives CDR1 MNHEY, CDR2 SVGAGI. The CDR3 region is CATQGAASGYTF. The CDR3 DNA is TGTGCAACACAGGGGGCTGCGAGTGGCTACACCTTC.

This clone was seen a single time. The chain uses TRBV5-1 and TRBJ1-5, with 8 bases that match TRBD1. Germline V gene sequence: CDR1 SGHRS, CDR2 YFSETQ. V shed 4 bases, J shed 3 bases, and the junction held 6 bases outside the gene matches. This CDR3 has 15 amino acids. Written as DNA, the CDR3 is TGCGCCAGCAGCCCACAGGGGGACAACAATCAGCCCCAGCATTTT. This codes for CASSPQGDNNQPQHF.

The genes are TRBV18 and TRBJ1-1; D might be TRBD1 (6 bases). Trimming took 3 bases from V and 0 from J, leaving 14 bases between them. The germline V gene encodes CDR1 KGHSH and CDR2 LQKENI. This CDR3 comprises 16 residues. DNA of the CDR3: TGTGCCAGCTCACCGTCGGGAGGGGGGATGAACACTGAAGCTTTCTTT. It specifies CASSPSGGGMNTEAFF.

This clone has only one observation. The chain is built from TRBV7-9 and TRBJ1-1; 7 nucleotides line up with TRBD1. CDR3 length equals 14 residues. Germline CDR1 SEHNR, CDR2 FQNEAQ (reference sequence). V lost 6 bases and J lost 7; bases outside the gene matches: 11. DNA of the CDR3: TGTGCCAGCAGACTACAGGGGCCTGGGGTTGAAGCTTTCTTT. Translating it yields CASRLQGPGVEAFF.

The chain joins TRBV9 to TRBJ1-5; D gene unclear. The V and J ends lost 7 bases and 2 bases respectively, with 13 bases between them. This CDR3 has 14 residues. The germline gives CDR1 SGDLS, CDR2 YYNGEE. The chain's CDR3 is CASGPGVGNQPQHF. As DNA, the CDR3 is TGTGCCAGCGGCCCGGGAGTGGGCAATCAGCCCCAGCATTTT.

CDR3: CASSLESGFYNSPLHF. DNA for the CDR3: TGCGCCAGCAGCTTGGAGAGTGGGTTCTATAATTCACCCCTCCACTTT. The V gene is TRBV5-1, the J gene TRBJ1-6; D is unresolved. The CDR3 totals 16 residues. Germline lookup yields CDR1 SGHRS and CDR2 YFSETQ. The V and J ends lost 0 bases and 3 bases respectively, with 10 bases between them.

The V gene is TRBV4-3, the J gene TRBJ2-3, with D tentatively TRBD1 or TRBD2 (5 bases each). V lost 0 bases and J 0 bases, leaving 16 bases between the germline ends. The CDR3 has 18 residues. CDR1 and CDR2 (germline): LGHNA, YSLEER. The CDR3: CASSQDRGVQASTDTQYF. For the CDR3, the DNA is TGCGCCAGCAGCCAAGATAGGGGAGTTCAAGCTAGCACAGATACGCAGTATTTT.

The J gene is TRBJ1-3, the V gene TRBV7-8, with D maybe TRBD1 (5 bases). The CDR3 has 14 amino acids. The germline gives CDR1 SGHVS, CDR2 FQNEAQ. With 0 bases removed from V and 4 bases from J, the gap between germline ends came to 7 bases. Written as DNA, the CDR3 is TGTGCCAGCAGCTTAGCCAGGGTCGGAAACACCATATATTTT. This codes for CASSLARVGNTIYF.

The rearrangement joins TRBV7-8 to TRBJ1-1, with 8 positions matching TRBD1. The length of the CDR3 is 16 residues. Germline V gene data show CDR1 as SGHVS and CDR2 as FQNEAQ. V lost 1 base to trimming and J lost 6 bases; unmatched junction nucleotides: 10. The CDR3 is CASSLDPGQEDAEAFF. Here the CDR3 DNA reads TGTGCCAGCAGCTTAGATCCGGGACAGGAAGACGCTGAAGCTTTCTTT.

V gene TRBV11-3 combines with J gene TRBJ1-3; D not resolved. Germline V gives CDR1 SGHNT, CDR2 YENEEA. The V and J ends lost 3 bases and 0 bases respectively, with 9 bases between them. This CDR3 spans 15 amino acids. CDR3 protein: CASSFRPYSGNTIYF. CDR3 in DNA: TGTGCCAGCAGCTTTAGACCCTACTCTGGAAACACCATATATTTT.

DNA of the CDR3: TGTGCCAGCAGTGCGAGAACTGGCTATGGCTACACCTTC. Protein product: CASSARTGYGYTF. The V gene is TRBV2, the J gene TRBJ1-2; D is uncertain. The germline V and J ends were trimmed by 4 bases and 4 bases, with 10 bases remaining between them. The CDR3 extends over 13 amino acids. Germline lookup yields CDR1 SNHLY and CDR2 FYNNEI.

This clone was seen only a few times. This chain uses TRBV4-2 with TRBJ2-7, with D perhaps TRBD1 (5 bases). CDR1 and CDR2 from the germline V gene are LGHNA and YNFKEQ. Between the trimmed V and J ends, which lost 3 bases and 0 bases, there was a span of 15 bases. The CDR3 totals 16 residues. CDR3 bases: TGTGCCAGCAGCCAGTTGACAGAGTGGAGCTCCTACGAGCAGTACTTC. Its protein product is CASSQLTEWSSYEQYF.

J is TRBJ2-3 and V is TRBV11-2, with D tentatively TRBD2 (6 bases). CDR1 is SGHAT and CDR2 is FQNNGV in the germline V gene. V shed 1 base and J shed 0 bases, with 11 bases lying between them. The CDR3 totals 16 residues. For the CDR3, the DNA is TGTGCCAGCAGCTTAGGAGCGGGCCCTAGCACAGATACGCAGTATTTT. Amino acids: CASSLGAGPSTDTQYF. Full variable domain (missing parts from reference TRBV11-2 and TRBJ2-3): EAGVAQSPRYKIIEKRQSVAFWCNPISGHATLYWYQQILGQGPKLLIQFQNNGVVDDSQLPKDRFSAERLKGVDSTLKIQPAKLEDSAVYLCASSLGAGPSTDTQYFGPGTRLTVL.

The chain carries TRBV19 and TRBJ2-2; D might be TRBD2 (6 bases). Germline CDR1 is LNHDA and CDR2 is SQIVND (reference sequence). This CDR3 is 15 amino acids long. Trimming stripped 8 bases from V and 4 bases from J, with 17 bases between. This CDR3 is CASLLAGQGTGELFF. The CDR3 DNA reads as TGTGCCAGTCTTCTCGCGGGGCAGGGCACCGGGGAGCTGTTTTTT.

CDR3 in DNA: TGTGCCAGCAGGCTCCTAGCGGGGCACAATGAGCAGTTCTTC. It encodes CASRLLAGHNEQFF. The rearrangement uses TRBV2 and TRBJ2-1; 9 bases fit TRBD2. From germline, CDR1 is SNHLY and CDR2 FYNNEI. J gave up 5 bases and V 6 bases, and 5 bases lay outside the gene matches. The CDR3 is made up of 14 amino acids.

V usage is TRBV9 and J usage is TRBJ2-2; no definite D call. Trimming removed 0 bases at V and 5 bases at J, with 5 bases between. Germline loops: CDR1 SGDLS, CDR2 YYNGEE. The CDR3 runs 13 residues. This chain's CDR3 is CASSVEETGELFF. CDR3 bases: TGTGCCAGCAGCGTAGAAGAAACCGGGGAGCTGTTTTTT.